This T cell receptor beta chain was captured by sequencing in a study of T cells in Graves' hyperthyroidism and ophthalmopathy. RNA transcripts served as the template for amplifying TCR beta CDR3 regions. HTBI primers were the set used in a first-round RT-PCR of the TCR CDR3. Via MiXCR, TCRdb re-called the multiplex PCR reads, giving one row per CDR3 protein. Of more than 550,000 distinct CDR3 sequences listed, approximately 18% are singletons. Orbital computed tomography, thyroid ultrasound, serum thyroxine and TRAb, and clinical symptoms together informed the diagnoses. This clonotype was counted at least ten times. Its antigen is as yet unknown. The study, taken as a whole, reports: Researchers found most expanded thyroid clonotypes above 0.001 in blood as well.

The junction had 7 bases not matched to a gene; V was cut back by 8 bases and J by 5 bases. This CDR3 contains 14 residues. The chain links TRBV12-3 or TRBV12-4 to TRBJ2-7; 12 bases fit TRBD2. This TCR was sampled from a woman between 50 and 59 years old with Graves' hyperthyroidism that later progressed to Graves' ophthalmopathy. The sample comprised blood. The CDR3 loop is CASASGGAPHEQYF. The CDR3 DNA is TGTGCCAGCGCTAGCGGGGGGGCCCCCCACGAGCAGTACTTC.